This T cell receptor beta chain originates from a study of CD8 T cells in Susac syndrome. Germline loops: CDR1 SEHNR, CDR2 FQNEAQ (reference sequence). Losses at the gene ends were 5 bases for V and 5 bases for J; bases not matched to a gene: 4. CDR3 length: 13 amino acids. Sequencing of TCR beta, carried out with a high-throughput approach, was applied to CD8+ and CD4+ T cells from the blood. With random hexamers, 0.5 to 1 ug RNA was reverse transcribed. The amplification used immunoSEQ multiplex PCR on TCR beta CDR3; it spanned 54 Vbeta and 13 Jbeta. In TCRdb, the immunoSEQ multiplex PCR reads were re-called with MiXCR into one record per CDR3 protein. In the table there are 100,000 to 150,000 distinct CDR3 sequences, nearly 95% of which are singletons.

J is TRBJ2-5 and V is TRBV7-9; the match to TRBD1 covers 8 bases. The sequenced sample consisted of CD4+ T cells from PBMCs. This receptor was identified in a human donor in good health. CDR3 protein: CASSGDRWETQYF. CDR3 bases: TGTGCCAGCAGCGGGGACAGGTGGGAGACCCAGTACTTC.